This TCR beta chain was recovered during a study of CD8 T cells in Susac syndrome. Germline assignment: CDR1 SEHNR and CDR2 FQNEAQ (reference sequence). The CDR3 is made up of 13 amino acids. The ends were cut back, 3 bases at V and 6 bases at J, with 8 bases in the middle. Reverse transcription used about 0.45 to 1 ug RNA and random hexamers. A single record per CDR3 protein comes from TCRdb applying MiXCR to the immunoSEQ multiplex PCR reads. The sample has roughly 120,000 distinct CDR3 sequences; more than 90% are singletons. The chain couples TRBV7-9 to TRBJ2-2; D gene ambiguous. The sample comprised CD4+ T cells from PBMCs. The sequence was collected from a human donor in good health. CDR3 in DNA: TGTGCCAGCAGCTTCGTTGGAGCCGGGGAGCTGTTTTTT. The encoded protein is CASSFVGAGELFF.